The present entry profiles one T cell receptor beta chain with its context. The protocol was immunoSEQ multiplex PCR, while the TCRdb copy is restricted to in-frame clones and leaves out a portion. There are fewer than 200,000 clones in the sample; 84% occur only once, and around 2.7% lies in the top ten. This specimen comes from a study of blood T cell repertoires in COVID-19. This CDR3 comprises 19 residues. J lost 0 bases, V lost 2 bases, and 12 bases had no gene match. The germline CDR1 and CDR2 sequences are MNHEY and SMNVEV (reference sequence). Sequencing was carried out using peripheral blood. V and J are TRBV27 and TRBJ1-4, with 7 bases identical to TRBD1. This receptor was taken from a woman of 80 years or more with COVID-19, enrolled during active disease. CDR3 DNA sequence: TGTGCCAGCAGTTTAGGGGGCACAGGGGTGGCCACAACTAATGAAAAACTGTTTTTT. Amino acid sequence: CASSLGGTGVATTNEKLFF.